The rows below give T cell receptor beta chains drawn from one sample of a study of T cell responses to AZD1222 COVID-19 vaccine. Repertoires were generated with immunoSEQ multiplex PCR, while TCRdb's copy carries only in-frame clones and drops some. The data contain about 140,000 clones, approximately 92% of them singletons. The sequencing here drew on peripheral blood, taken 28 days after the second AZD1222 dose. The source is an adult who received the AZD1222 COVID-19 vaccine. Each CDR3 is given with its conserved first and last residue. Fields, in order: clone size, V gene, J gene, D gene, CDR3 DNA, CDR3 protein. A D gene is named only where the DNA matches it firmly. Some rows have no size entry. The others give once, few or many, or a class for an expanded clone.

clone_size: -
v_call: TRBV11-3
j_call: TRBJ2-5
d_call: -
cdr3_nt: TGTGCCAGCAGCCCCCCCGACCAAGAGACCCAGTACTTC
cdr3_aa: CASSPPDQETQYF

clone_size: -
v_call: TRBV7-9
j_call: TRBJ2-1
d_call: TRBD2
cdr3_nt: TGTGCCAGCAGCCAACCCACCCAGGGACTAGCGGGAGTTAATGAGCAGTTCTTC
cdr3_aa: CASSQPTQGLAGVNEQFF

clone_size: once
v_call: TRBV5-1
j_call: TRBJ2-7
d_call: -
cdr3_nt: TGCGCCAGCAGCTTGGGAGCGGCGCTCCCCTACGAGCAGTACTTC
cdr3_aa: CASSLGAALPYEQYF

clone_size: -
v_call: TRBV28
j_call: TRBJ1-5
d_call: -
cdr3_nt: TGTGCCGCGAGGGCTACTAATCAGCCCCAGCATTTT
cdr3_aa: CAARATNQPQHF

clone_size: -
v_call: TRBV11-3
j_call: TRBJ2-7
d_call: TRBD2
cdr3_nt: TGTGCCAGCAGCTTATCTAGCGGGACGTACGAGCAGTACTTC
cdr3_aa: CASSLSSGTYEQYF

clone_size: -
v_call: TRBV7-3
j_call: TRBJ2-1
d_call: TRBD2
cdr3_nt: TGTGCCAGCAGCTTAACGCTAGCGGGCTCCTACAATGAGCAGTTCTTC
cdr3_aa: CASSLTLAGSYNEQFF

clone_size: -
v_call: TRBV18
j_call: TRBJ2-2
d_call: -
cdr3_nt: TGTGCCAGCTCACCACCGGTAAGCAGGGACGGGTCAGGGGAGCTGTTTTTT
cdr3_aa: CASSPPVSRDGSGELFF

clone_size: -
v_call: TRBV7-2
j_call: TRBJ1-2
d_call: TRBD1
cdr3_nt: TGTGCCAGCAGCAAGGACAGGGGGAACAACTATGGCTACACCTTC
cdr3_aa: CASSKDRGNNYGYTF

clone_size: -
v_call: TRBV2
j_call: TRBJ1-2
d_call: -
cdr3_nt: TGTGCCAGCACTGGGGGTCCCGGGACAAACTATGGCTACACCTTC
cdr3_aa: CASTGGPGTNYGYTF

clone_size: -
v_call: TRBV29-1
j_call: TRBJ2-7
d_call: TRBD2
cdr3_nt: TGCAGCGCTGGGGGGGGTGGAACCTACGAGCAGTACTTC
cdr3_aa: CSAGGGGTYEQYF

clone_size: -
v_call: TRBV19
j_call: TRBJ1-1
d_call: TRBD1
cdr3_nt: TGTGCCAGTAGCACGATGGACAGGCCTAACACTGAAGCTTTCTTT
cdr3_aa: CASSTMDRPNTEAFF

clone_size: -
v_call: TRBV5-1
j_call: TRBJ1-2
d_call: TRBD1
cdr3_nt: TGCGCCAGCAGCAACAAGGACAGGGGTTCCTATGGCTACACCTTC
cdr3_aa: CASSNKDRGSYGYTF

clone_size: once
v_call: TRBV4-3
j_call: TRBJ2-3
d_call: -
cdr3_nt: TGCGCCAGCAGCCAAGACTGGAGCACAGATACGCAGTATTTT
cdr3_aa: CASSQDWSTDTQYF

clone_size: -
v_call: TRBV7-3
j_call: TRBJ1-1
d_call: -
cdr3_nt: TGTGCCAGCTGCCGCGATACGAACACTGAAGCTTTCTTT
cdr3_aa: CASCRDTNTEAFF

clone_size: -
v_call: TRBV12-3/TRBV12-4
j_call: TRBJ1-1
d_call: -
cdr3_nt: TGTGCCAGCAGTTCTTTTACTGAAGCTTTCTTT
cdr3_aa: CASSSFTEAFF

clone_size: -
v_call: TRBV28
j_call: TRBJ2-7
d_call: -
cdr3_nt: TGTGCCAGCAGCCACGGGAGTACCTTTTCCTACGAGCAGTACTTC
cdr3_aa: CASSHGSTFSYEQYF

clone_size: -
v_call: TRBV6-2/TRBV6-3
j_call: TRBJ1-2
d_call: -
cdr3_nt: TGTGCCAGCAGTTACCAACGGAACTATGGCTACACCTTC
cdr3_aa: CASSYQRNYGYTF

clone_size: -
v_call: TRBV30
j_call: TRBJ2-1
d_call: TRBD2
cdr3_nt: TGTGCCTGGAAGACTAGCGGAGGGTACAATGAGCAGTTCTTC
cdr3_aa: CAWKTSGGYNEQFF